The T cell receptor beta chain under discussion was sequenced for a study of cytomegalovirus exposure and HLA in healthy donors. Study-wide points: Among TCR beta chains, those listed as cytomegalovirus-associated numbered around 180. The classifier was said to identify cytomegalovirus status with high specificity and sensitivity.

Assay: immunoSEQ multiplex PCR; the TCRdb copy retains only in-frame clones and omits some. The sample carries approximately 82,000 clones, around 95% recorded once. A note on this clone: Its antigen is as yet unknown.

The CDR3 is made up of 16 amino acids. V lost 5 bases to trimming and J lost 5 bases; unmatched junction nucleotides: 6. Germline V gives CDR1 MDHEN, CDR2 SYDVKM. Specimen: PBMCs. The TCR comes from a woman aged 18-29 years in good health and CMV-seronegative. The chain uses TRBV28 and TRBJ2-2, with TRBD2 matching 12 bases. The CDR3 sequence is CASSPRLAGVTGELFF. The CDR3 DNA reads as TGTGCCAGCAGTCCTAGACTAGCGGGAGTTACCGGGGAGCTGTTTTTT.